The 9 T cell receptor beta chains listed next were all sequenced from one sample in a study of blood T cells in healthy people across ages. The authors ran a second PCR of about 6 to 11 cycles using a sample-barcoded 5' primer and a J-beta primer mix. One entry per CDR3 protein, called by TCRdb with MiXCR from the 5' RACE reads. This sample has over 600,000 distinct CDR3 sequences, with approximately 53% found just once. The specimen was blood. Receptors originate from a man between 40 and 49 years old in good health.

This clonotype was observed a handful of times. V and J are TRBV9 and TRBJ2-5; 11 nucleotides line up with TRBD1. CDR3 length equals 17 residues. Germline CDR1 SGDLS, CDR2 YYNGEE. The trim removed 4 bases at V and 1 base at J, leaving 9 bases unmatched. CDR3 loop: CASSMTPGTGGQETQYF. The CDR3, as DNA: TGTGCCAGCAGCATGACTCCCGGGACAGGGGGCCAAGAGACCCAGTACTTC.

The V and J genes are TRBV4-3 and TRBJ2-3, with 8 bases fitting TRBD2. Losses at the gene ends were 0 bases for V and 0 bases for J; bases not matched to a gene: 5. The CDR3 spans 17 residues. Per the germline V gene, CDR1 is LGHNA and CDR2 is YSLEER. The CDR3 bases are TGCGCCAGCAGCCAAGAGGAAACTAGCGGTAGCACAGATACGCAGTATTTT. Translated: CASSQEETSGSTDTQYF.

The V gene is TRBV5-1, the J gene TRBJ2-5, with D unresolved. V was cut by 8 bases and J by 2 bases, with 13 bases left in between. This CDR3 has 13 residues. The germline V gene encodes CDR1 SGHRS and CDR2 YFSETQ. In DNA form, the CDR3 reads TGCGCCAGTCGGTGTAGCTTACAAGAGACCCAGTACTTC. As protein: CASRCSLQETQYF.

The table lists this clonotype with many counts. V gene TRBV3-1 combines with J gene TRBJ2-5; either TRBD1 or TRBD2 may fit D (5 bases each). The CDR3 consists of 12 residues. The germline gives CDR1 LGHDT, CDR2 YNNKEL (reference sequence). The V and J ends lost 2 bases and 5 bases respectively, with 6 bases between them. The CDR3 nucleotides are TGTGCCAGCAGCCAATGGGGGGAGACCCAGTACTTC. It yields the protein CASSQWGETQYF.

CDR3 region: CASRFSSGTGKSYEQYF. CDR3 DNA sequence: TGTGCCAGCAGGTTTAGTTCTGGGACAGGGAAATCCTACGAGCAGTACTTC. The chain carries TRBV2 and TRBJ2-4, with 9 positions matching TRBD1. The J call may be mistaken, given a closer DNA end match to TRBJ2-7. Germline V gene lookup returns CDR1 SNHLY and CDR2 FYNNEI. The CDR3 contains 17 residues.

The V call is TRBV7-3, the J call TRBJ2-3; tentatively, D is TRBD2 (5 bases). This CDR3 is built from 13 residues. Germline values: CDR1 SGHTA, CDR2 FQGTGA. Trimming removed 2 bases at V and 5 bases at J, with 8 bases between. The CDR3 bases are TGTGCCAGCAGCTTACGGGAAGGAGATACGCAGTATTTT. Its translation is CASSLREGDTQYF.

The CDR3 protein is CSARLPGLYNEQYF. The CDR3 nucleotides read TGCAGTGCTAGACTCCCGGGACTATACAATGAGCAGTACTTC. The rearrangement links TRBV20-1 to TRBJ2-7; TRBD2 agrees at 7 bases. Trimming removed 2 bases from V and 7 bases from J; junction bases left unmatched: 11. This CDR3 has 14 residues. CDR1 is DFQATT and CDR2 is SNEGSKA in the germline V gene (reference sequence).

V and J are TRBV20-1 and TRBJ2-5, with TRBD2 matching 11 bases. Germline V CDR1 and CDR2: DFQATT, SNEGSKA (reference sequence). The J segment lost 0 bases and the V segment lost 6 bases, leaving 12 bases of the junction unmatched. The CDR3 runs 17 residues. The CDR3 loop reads CSAKLAGGAKNQETQYF. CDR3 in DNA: TGCAGTGCCAAGCTAGCGGGGGGCGCCAAAAACCAAGAGACCCAGTACTTC.

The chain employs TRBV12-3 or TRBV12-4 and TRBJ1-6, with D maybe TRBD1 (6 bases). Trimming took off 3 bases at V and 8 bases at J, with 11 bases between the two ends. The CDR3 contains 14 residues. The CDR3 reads CASSFRGFDSPLHF. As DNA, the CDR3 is TGTGCCAGCAGTTTCAGGGGATTCGATTCACCCCTCCACTTT.